The entry below gives a single TCR beta chain sequence along with its context. The entry originates in a study of blood T cell repertoires in COVID-19. Study information: Samples came from the United States, Italy and Spain, spanning acute and convalescent COVID-19. PBMCs, B-cell-depleted T cells, or T cells provided the cDNA or gDNA that made up the material.

Original analysis: Nucleated cell number was recorded as an estimate derived from reference gene primer amplification. Here immunoSEQ multiplex PCR was the method, and the copy in TCRdb shows in-frame clones only, minus some. Clone size and the V and J calls come from that table; the DNA yielded D and trimming. The repertoire holds some 250,000 clones, with approximately 85% as singletons. The germline V and J ends were trimmed by 4 bases and 4 bases, with 8 bases remaining between them. Germline CDR1 is LNHDA and CDR2 is SQIVND (reference sequence). The CDR3 runs to 13 residues. V is TRBV19 and J is TRBJ2-1; the D gene is possibly TRBD2 (5 bases). This clonotype was sampled from a woman in her fifties or sixties who had recovered from COVID-19. Material: PBMCs or T cells enriched from blood (not recorded which). The CDR3 DNA reads TGTGCCAGTAGTACTGGACTGTACAATGAGCAGTTCTTC. This encodes CASSTGLYNEQFF. Together with reference TRBV19 and TRBJ2-1, the CDR3 gives the full variable domain: DGGITQSPKYLFRKEGQNVTLSCEQNLNHDAMYWYRQDPGQGLRLIYYSQIVNDFQKGDIAEGYSVSREKKESFPLTVTSAQKNPTAFYLCASSTGLYNEQFFGPGTRLTVL.